This T cell receptor beta chain stems from a study of immune evolution from preneoplasia to lung adenocarcinoma. Profiling relied on immunoSEQ multiplex PCR, and the TCRdb table lists in-frame clones only, not all of them. The table shows over 6,000 clones, with roughly 81% occurring only once. The receptor was derived from a person aged 45-65 years with lung adenocarcinoma. The sequenced material came from FFPE invasive lung adenocarcinoma tissue.

The CDR3 loop is CASSLAVAGGAEKLFF. The CDR3 region has the DNA TGCGCCAGCAGCTTGGCCGTGGCAGGGGGAGCTGAAAAACTGTTTTTT. V and J are TRBV5-1 and TRBJ1-4; 7 positions agree with TRBD1. The V segment lost 0 bases and the J segment 7 bases; nucleotides outside the gene matches: 9. The CDR3 is 16 residues long. Germline V gene data show CDR1 as SGHRS and CDR2 as YFSETQ.